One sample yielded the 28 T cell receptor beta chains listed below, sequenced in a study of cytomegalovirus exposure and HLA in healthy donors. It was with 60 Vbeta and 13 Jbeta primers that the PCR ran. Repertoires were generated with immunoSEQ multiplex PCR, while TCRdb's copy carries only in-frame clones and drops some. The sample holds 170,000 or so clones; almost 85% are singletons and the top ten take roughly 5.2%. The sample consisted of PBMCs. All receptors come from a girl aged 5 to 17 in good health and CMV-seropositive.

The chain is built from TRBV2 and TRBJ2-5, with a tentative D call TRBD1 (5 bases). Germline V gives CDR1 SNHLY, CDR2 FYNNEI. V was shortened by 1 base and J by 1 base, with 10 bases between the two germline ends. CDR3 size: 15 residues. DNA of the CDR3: TGTGCCAGCAGTGAAGGGACATCATCCCAAGAGACCCAGTACTTC. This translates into CASSEGTSSQETQYF.

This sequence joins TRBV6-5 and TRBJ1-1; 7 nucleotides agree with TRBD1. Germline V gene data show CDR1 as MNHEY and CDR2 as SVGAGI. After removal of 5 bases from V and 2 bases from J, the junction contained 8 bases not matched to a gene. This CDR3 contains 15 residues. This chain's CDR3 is CASSLDRTGNTEAFF. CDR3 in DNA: TGTGCCAGCAGTCTGGACAGGACGGGTAACACTGAAGCTTTCTTT.

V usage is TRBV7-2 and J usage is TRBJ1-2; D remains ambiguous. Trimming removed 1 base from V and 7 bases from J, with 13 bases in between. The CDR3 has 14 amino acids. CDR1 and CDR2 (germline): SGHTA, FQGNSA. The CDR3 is CASSLERDIGGYTF. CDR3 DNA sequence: TGTGCCAGCAGCTTAGAGAGGGATATCGGTGGCTACACCTTC.

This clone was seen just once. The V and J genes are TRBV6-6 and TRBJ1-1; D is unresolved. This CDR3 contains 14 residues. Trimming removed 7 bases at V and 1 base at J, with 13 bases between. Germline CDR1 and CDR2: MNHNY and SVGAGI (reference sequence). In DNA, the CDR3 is TGTGCCAGCAATCGCAGGCCTAAGAACACTGAAGCTTTCTTT. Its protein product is CASNRRPKNTEAFF.

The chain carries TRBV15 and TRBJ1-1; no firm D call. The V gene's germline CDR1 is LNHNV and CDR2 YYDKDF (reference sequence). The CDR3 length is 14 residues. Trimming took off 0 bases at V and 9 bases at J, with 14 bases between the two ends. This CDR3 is CATSRDLLADQAFF. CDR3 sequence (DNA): TGTGCCACCAGCAGAGATTTATTGGCAGATCAAGCTTTCTTT.

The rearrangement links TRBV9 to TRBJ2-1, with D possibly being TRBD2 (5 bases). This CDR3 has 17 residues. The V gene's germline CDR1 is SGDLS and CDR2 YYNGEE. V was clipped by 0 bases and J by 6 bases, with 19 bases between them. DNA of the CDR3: TGTGCCAGCAGCGTAGTTTCGCGGGTGGGGAACGCCAATGAGCAGTTCTTC. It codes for CASSVVSRVGNANEQFF.

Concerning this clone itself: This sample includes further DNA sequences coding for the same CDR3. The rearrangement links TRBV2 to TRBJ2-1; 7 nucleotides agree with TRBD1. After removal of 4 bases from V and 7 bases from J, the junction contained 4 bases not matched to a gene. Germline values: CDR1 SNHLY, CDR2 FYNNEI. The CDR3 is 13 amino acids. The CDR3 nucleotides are TGTGCCAGCAGTGGGACAGGCGGGAATGAGCAGTTCTTC. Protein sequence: CASSGTGGNEQFF.

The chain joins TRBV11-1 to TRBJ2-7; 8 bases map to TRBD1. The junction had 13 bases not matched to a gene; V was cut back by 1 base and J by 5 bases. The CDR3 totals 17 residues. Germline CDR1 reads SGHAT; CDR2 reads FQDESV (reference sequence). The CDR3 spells CASSLGFLRDRSNEQYF. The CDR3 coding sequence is TGTGCCAGCAGCTTAGGTTTTTTGCGGGACAGGAGTAACGAGCAGTACTTC.

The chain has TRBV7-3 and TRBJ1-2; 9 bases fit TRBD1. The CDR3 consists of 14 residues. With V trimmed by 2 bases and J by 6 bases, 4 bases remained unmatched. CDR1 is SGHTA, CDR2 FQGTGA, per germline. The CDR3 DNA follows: TGTGCCAGCAGCTTAGATGGACAGGGGAATGGCTACACCTTC. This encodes CASSLDGQGNGYTF.

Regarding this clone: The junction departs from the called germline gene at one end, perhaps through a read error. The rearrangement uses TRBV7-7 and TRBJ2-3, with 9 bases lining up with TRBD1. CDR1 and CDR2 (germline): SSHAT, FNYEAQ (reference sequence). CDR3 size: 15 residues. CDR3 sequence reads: CASSLATGGIDTQYF. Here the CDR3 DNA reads TGTGCTAGCAGCTTAGCGACAGGGGGTATAGATACGCAGTATTTT.

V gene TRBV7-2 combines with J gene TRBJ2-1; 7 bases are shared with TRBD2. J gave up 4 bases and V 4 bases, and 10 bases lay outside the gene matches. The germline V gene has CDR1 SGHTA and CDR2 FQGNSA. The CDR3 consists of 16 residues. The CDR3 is CASSSLGGSGYNEQFF. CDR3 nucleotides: TGTGCCAGCAGCTCCTTGGGAGGGTCGGGATACAATGAGCAGTTCTTC.

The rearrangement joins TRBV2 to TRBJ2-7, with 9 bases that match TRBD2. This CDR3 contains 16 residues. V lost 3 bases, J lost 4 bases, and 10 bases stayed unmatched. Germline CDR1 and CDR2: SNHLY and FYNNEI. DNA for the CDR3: TGTGCCAGCAGTGATTATAGAGGCGGGGGGGCTTACGAGCAGTACTTC. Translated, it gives CASSDYRGGGAYEQYF.

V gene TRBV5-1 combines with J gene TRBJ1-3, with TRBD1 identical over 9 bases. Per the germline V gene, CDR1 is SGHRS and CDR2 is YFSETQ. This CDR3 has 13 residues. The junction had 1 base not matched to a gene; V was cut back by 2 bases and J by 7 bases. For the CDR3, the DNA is TGCGCCAGCAGCTTCGGGACAGGGAACACCATATATTTT. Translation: CASSFGTGNTIYF. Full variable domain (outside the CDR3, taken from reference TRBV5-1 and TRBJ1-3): KAGVTQTPRYLIKTRGQQVTLSCSPISGHRSVSWYQQTPGQGLQFLFEYFSETQRNKGNFPGRFSGRQFSNSRSEMNVSTLELGDSALYLCASSFGTGNTIYFGEGSWLTVV.

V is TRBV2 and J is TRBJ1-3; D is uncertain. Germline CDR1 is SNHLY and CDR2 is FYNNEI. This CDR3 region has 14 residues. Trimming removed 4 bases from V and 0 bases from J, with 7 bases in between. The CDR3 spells CASSVLSSGNTIYF. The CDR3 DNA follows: TGTGCCAGCAGTGTACTGAGCTCTGGAAACACCATATATTTT.

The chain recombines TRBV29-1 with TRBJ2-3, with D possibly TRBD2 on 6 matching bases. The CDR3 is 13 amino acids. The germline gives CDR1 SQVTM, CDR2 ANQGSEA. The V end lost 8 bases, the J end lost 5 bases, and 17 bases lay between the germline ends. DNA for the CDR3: TGCAGCCTCTCGGGGGACTTGAGAGATACGCAGTATTTT. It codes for CSLSGDLRDTQYF.

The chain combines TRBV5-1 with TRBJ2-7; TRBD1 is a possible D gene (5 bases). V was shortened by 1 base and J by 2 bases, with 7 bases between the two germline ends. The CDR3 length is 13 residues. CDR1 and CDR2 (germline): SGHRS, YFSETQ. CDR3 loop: CASSLSTAYEQYF. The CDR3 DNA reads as TGCGCCAGCAGCTTGTCGACAGCCTACGAGCAGTACTTC.

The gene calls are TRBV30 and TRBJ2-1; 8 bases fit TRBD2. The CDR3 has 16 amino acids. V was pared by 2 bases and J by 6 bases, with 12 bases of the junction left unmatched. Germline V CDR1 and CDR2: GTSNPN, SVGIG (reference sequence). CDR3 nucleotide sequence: TGTGCCTGGAGTCCGTATGCCGGGGGGGCCGGCAATGAGCAGTTCTTC. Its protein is CAWSPYAGGAGNEQFF.

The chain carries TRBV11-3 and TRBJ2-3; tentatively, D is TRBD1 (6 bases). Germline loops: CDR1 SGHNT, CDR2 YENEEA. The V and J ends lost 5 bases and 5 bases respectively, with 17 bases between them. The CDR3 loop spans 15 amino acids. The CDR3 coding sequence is TGTGCCAGCAGCCCCCCGGGACAACGGATAGATACGCAGTATTTT. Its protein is CASSPPGQRIDTQYF. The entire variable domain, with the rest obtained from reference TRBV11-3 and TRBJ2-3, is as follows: EAGVVQSPRYKIIEKKQPVAFWCNPISGHNTLYWYLQNLGQGPELLIRYENEEAVDDSQLPKDRFSAERLKGVDSTLKIQPAELGDSAVYLCASSPPGQRIDTQYFGPGTRLTVL.

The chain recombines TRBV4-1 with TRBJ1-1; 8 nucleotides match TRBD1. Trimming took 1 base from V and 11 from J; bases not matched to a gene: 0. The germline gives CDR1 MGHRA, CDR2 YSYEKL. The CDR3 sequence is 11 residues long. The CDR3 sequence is CASSQGTGAFF. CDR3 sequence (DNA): TGCGCCAGCAGCCAAGGGACAGGGGCTTTCTTT.

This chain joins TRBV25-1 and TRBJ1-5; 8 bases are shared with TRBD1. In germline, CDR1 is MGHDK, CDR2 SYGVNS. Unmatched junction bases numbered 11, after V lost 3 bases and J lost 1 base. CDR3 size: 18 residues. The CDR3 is CASSDDSSRGHSNQPQHF. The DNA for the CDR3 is TGTGCCAGCAGTGATGACTCATCCAGGGGGCACAGCAATCAGCCCCAGCATTTT.

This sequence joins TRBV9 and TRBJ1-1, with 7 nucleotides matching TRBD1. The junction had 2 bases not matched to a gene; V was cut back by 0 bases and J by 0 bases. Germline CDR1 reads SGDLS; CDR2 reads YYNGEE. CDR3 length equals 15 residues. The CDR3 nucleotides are TGTGCCAGCAGCGTAGGGGGACAGCTGAACACTGAAGCTTTCTTT. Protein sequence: CASSVGGQLNTEAFF. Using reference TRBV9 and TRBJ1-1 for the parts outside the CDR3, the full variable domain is DSGVTQTPKHLITATGQRVTLRCSPRSGDLSVYWYQQSLDQGLQFLIQYYNGEERAKGNILERFSAQQFPDLHSELNLSSLELGDSALYFCASSVGGQLNTEAFFGQGTRLTVV.

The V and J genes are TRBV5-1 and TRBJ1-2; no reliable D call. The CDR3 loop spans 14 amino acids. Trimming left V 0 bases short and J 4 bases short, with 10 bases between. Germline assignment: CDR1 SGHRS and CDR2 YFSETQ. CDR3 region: CASSLEAAVYGYTF. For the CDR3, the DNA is TGCGCCAGCAGCTTGGAGGCGGCCGTCTATGGCTACACCTTC.

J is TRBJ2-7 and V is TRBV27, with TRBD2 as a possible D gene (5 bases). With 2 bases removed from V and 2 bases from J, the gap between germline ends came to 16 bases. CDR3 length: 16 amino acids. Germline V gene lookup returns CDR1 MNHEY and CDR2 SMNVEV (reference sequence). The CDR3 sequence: CASSLEGRRTPYEQYF. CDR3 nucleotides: TGTGCCAGCAGTTTAGAGGGTAGGAGAACTCCCTACGAGCAGTACTTC.

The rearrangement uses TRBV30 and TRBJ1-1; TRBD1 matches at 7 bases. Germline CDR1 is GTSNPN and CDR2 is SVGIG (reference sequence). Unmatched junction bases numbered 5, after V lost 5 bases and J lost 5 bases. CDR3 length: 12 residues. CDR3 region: CAWGQAMTEAFF. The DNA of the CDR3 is TGTGCCTGGGGACAGGCGATGACTGAAGCTTTCTTT.

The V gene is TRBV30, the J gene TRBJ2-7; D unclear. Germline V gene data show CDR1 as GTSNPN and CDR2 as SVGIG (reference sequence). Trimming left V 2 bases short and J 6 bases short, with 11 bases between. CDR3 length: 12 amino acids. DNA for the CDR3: TGTGCCTGGAGTACGGGTCCCGGCGAGCAGTACTTC. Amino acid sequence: CAWSTGPGEQYF.

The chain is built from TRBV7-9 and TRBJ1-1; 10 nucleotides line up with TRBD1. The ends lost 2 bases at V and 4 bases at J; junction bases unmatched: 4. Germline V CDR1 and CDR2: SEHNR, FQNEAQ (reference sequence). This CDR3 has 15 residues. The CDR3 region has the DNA TGTGCCAGCAGCTTACCGGGACAGGGGACCACTGAAGCTTTCTTT. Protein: CASSLPGQGTTEAFF.

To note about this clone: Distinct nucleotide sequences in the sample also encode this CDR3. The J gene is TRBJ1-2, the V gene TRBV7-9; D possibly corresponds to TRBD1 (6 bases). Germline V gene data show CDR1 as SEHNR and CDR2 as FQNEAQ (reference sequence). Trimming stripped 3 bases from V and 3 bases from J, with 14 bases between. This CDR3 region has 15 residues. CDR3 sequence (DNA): TGTGCCAGCAGCTTTAATCCGGGGGGCTACTATGGCTACACCTTC. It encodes CASSFNPGGYYGYTF. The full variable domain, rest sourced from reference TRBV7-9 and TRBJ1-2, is DTGVSQNPRHKITKRGQNVTFRCDPISEHNRLYWYRQTLGQGPEFLTYFQNEAQLEKSRLLSDRFSAERPKGSFSTLEIQRTEQGDSAMYLCASSFNPGGYYGYTFGSGTRLTVV.

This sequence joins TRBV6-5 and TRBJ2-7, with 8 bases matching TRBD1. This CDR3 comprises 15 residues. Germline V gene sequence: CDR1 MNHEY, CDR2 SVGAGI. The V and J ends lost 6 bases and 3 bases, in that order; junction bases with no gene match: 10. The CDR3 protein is CASSSDRGHNYEQYF. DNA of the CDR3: TGTGCCAGCAGCTCCGACAGGGGACATAACTACGAGCAGTACTTC.